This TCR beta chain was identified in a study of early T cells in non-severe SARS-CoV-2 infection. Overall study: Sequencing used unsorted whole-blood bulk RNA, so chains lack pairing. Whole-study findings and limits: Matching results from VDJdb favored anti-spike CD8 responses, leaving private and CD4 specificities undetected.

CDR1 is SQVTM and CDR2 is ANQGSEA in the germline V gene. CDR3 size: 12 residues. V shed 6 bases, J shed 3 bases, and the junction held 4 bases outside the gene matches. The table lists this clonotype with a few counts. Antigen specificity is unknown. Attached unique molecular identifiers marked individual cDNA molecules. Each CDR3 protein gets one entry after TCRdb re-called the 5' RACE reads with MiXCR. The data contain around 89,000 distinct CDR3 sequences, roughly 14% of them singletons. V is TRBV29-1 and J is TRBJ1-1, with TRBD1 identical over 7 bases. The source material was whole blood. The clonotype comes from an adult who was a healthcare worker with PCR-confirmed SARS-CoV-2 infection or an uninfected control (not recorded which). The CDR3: CSVADRDTEAFF. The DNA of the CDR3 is TGCAGCGTAGCTGACAGGGACACTGAAGCTTTCTTT.